This passage covers 17 T cell receptor beta chains from one sample sequenced in a study of CD4 T cell repertoires in COVID-19 (dated by TCRdb to about 2021). The time point label corresponds to: sample from a COVID-19-recovered individual after infection. The method behind the library was the immunoSEQ multiplex PCR assay. The table comes from immuneACCESS by way of TCRdb, which keeps in-frame sequences with V and J called. Part of the clones is missing from these tables; in studies checked, under half for an unresolved V gene and the rest for unknown reasons. The sample yields about 75,000 clones; roughly 85% were counted once. The top ten clones comprise around 0.58% of the sample. The sequenced sample was CD4+ T cells from peripheral blood, obtained after recovery from COVID-19. The source is a human donor who had COVID-19.

The rearrangement uses TRBV30 and TRBJ2-3, with 7 bases aligning to TRBD1. V lost 0 bases and J lost 2; bases outside the gene matches: 5. Germline V gene lookup returns CDR1 GTSNPN and CDR2 SVGIG (reference sequence). This CDR3 comprises 15 residues. This chain's CDR3 is CAWSVQGTATDTQYF. The DNA for the CDR3 is TGTGCCTGGAGTGTACAGGGGACAGCCACAGATACGCAGTATTTT.

This chain uses TRBV10-3 with TRBJ1-5; D unresolved. The V gene lost 5 bases and the J gene lost 3 bases, with 14 bases spanning the gap. Germline CDR1 reads ENHRY; CDR2 reads SYGVKD. The CDR3 is 15 amino acids. This chain's CDR3 is CAISLEQNSNQPQHF. In DNA, the CDR3 is TGTGCCATCAGTCTTGAACAGAATTCCAATCAGCCCCAGCATTTT.

The V and J genes are TRBV29-1 and TRBJ2-1; TRBD2 agrees at 10 bases. The V segment lost 8 bases and the J segment 6 bases; nucleotides outside the gene matches: 7. The CDR3 spans 13 residues. Germline CDR1 is SQVTM and CDR2 is ANQGSEA. CDR3 in DNA: TGCAGCACAGGGACTAGCGCAAGCAATGAGCAGTTCTTC. Translated, it gives CSTGTSASNEQFF.

The gene calls are TRBV5-1 and TRBJ2-2; no firm D call. Trimming pared 0 bases from V and 5 bases from J, leaving 8 bases between. The germline V gene has CDR1 SGHRS and CDR2 YFSETQ. The CDR3 totals 14 residues. CDR3 DNA: TGCGCCAGCAGCTTGGAGGCCGATACCGGGGAGCTGTTTTTT. It specifies CASSLEADTGELFF.

The chain has TRBV5-1 and TRBJ1-1, with D possibly being TRBD1 (5 bases). CDR1 and CDR2 (germline): SGHRS, YFSETQ. The CDR3 sequence is 14 residues long. Trimming stripped 0 bases from V and 10 bases from J, with 16 bases between. CDR3 sequence (DNA): TGCGCCAGCAGCTTGGGGAGTGGTTTCGGGGGAGCTTTCTTT. Encoded protein: CASSLGSGFGGAFF.

This clone was seen only a few times. V is TRBV6-5 and J is TRBJ2-7, with D perhaps TRBD2 (6 bases). The CDR3 is 12 residues long. V was cut by 5 bases and J by 4 bases, with 9 bases left in between. Germline-derived CDR1 and CDR2 are MNHEY and SVGAGI. Here the CDR3 reads CASSRTTYEQYF. CDR3 sequence (DNA): TGTGCCAGCAGTCGGACTACATACGAGCAGTACTTC.

This chain joins TRBV20-1 and TRBJ2-5; no reliable D call. V was trimmed by 3 bases and J by 5 bases, leaving 7 bases between them. CDR3 length: 11 residues. In germline, CDR1 is DFQATT, CDR2 SNEGSKA (reference sequence). CDR3 sequence (DNA): TGCAGTGCTAGTTGGGTGGAGACCCAGTACTTC. This gives the protein CSASWVETQYF.

V is TRBV6-6 and J is TRBJ2-7; possible D gene TRBD1, 5 bases. V shed 2 bases and J shed 4 bases, with 9 bases lying between them. The CDR3 has 13 amino acids. Germline V gene data show CDR1 as MNHNY and CDR2 as SVGAGI (reference sequence). Written as DNA, the CDR3 is TGTGCCAGCAGTTACAAGGGGCTTTACGAGCAGTACTTC. Translated: CASSYKGLYEQYF.

This clone appeared a single time. The chain uses TRBV12-3 or TRBV12-4 and TRBJ2-1; D is ambiguous. Trimming shortened V by 1 base and J by 8 bases, and 3 bases separated the two germline ends. CDR3 length: 11 residues. This CDR3 is CASSLGDEQFF. The CDR3, as DNA: TGTGCCAGCAGTTTAGGTGATGAGCAGTTCTTC.

The rearrangement uses TRBV27 and TRBJ1-3; TRBD1 aligns across 8 bases. V dropped 3 bases and J dropped 0; count of bases not matched to a gene: 4. Germline lookup yields CDR1 MNHEY and CDR2 SMNVEV (reference sequence). The CDR3 has 16 residues. CDR3 coding DNA: TGTGCCAGCAGTTTGACAGGGGTCCTCTCTGGAAACACCATATATTTT. It is translated as CASSLTGVLSGNTIYF.

This clone showed up just a few times. The rearrangement joins TRBV6-5 to TRBJ1-5, with a weak D call TRBD1 (6 bases). The CDR3 has 14 amino acids. Deletions cut 8 bases from V and 3 bases from J, with 14 bases between. The germline V gene encodes CDR1 MNHEY and CDR2 SVGAGI. The CDR3 region has the DNA TGTGCCAGCCTGTCTACAGGGTACAATCAGCCCCAGCATTTT. Translating gives CASLSTGYNQPQHF.

The chain links TRBV6-6 to TRBJ1-6; possibly TRBD1 for D (6 bases). The CDR3 is made up of 12 amino acids. V was pared by 1 base and J by 13 bases, with 8 bases between. CDR1 is MNHNY, CDR2 SVGAGI, per germline (reference sequence). The CDR3 DNA reads as TGTGCCAGCAGTTACTTGGGGGGCCCCCTCCACTTT. The encoded protein is CASSYLGGPLHF.

The chain employs TRBV6-5 and TRBJ1-5; TRBD1 might be the D (5 bases). V was clipped by 7 bases and J by 4 bases, with 17 bases between them. CDR3 size: 15 residues. Germline CDR1 reads MNHEY; CDR2 reads SVGAGI. This CDR3 reads CASNWGRVENQPQHF. The CDR3 bases are TGTGCCAGCAATTGGGGGAGAGTGGAGAATCAGCCCCAGCATTTT.

The chain has TRBV5-1 and TRBJ2-7; D tentatively fits TRBD1 or TRBD2 (6 bases each). Looked up from germline, CDR1 is SGHRS and CDR2 is YFSETQ. The CDR3 covers 16 residues. The V end lost 4 bases, the J end lost 2 bases, and 19 bases lay between the germline ends. As DNA, the CDR3 is TGCGCCAGCAGCCTGGAGGGCAGGGGCCCAACCTACGAGCAGTACTTC. Protein sequence: CASSLEGRGPTYEQYF.

The chain couples TRBV12-3 or TRBV12-4 to TRBJ2-7; the D is unclear. The CDR3 has 11 amino acids. Trimming removed 2 bases from V and 6 bases from J, with 5 bases in between. The chain's CDR3 is CASSLLAEQYF. The CDR3 DNA sequence: TGTGCCAGCAGTTTACTCGCCGAGCAGTACTTC.

The table lists this clone with a count of one. V is TRBV11-2 and J is TRBJ2-1; a weak D match, TRBD1 (6 bases). Trimming pared 3 bases from V and 10 bases from J, leaving 16 bases between. This CDR3 has 14 amino acids. Looked up from germline, CDR1 is SGHAT and CDR2 is FQNNGV. The CDR3 reads CASSFDRHPLEQFF. The CDR3 DNA reads TGTGCCAGCAGCTTTGACAGGCATCCTCTCGAGCAGTTCTTC. The whole variable domain, remainder taken from reference TRBV11-2 and TRBJ2-1, is EAGVAQSPRYKIIEKRQSVAFWCNPISGHATLYWYQQILGQGPKLLIQFQNNGVVDDSQLPKDRFSAERLKGVDSTLKIQPAKLEDSAVYLCASSFDRHPLEQFFGPGTRLTVL.

CDR3: CASSEMSSEAFF. CDR3 nucleotides: TGTGCCAGCAGTGAAATGTCAAGTGAAGCTTTCTTT. The V and J genes are TRBV6-1 and TRBJ1-1; D is uncertain. CDR1 and CDR2 from the germline V gene are MNHNS and SASEGT. V was trimmed by 2 bases and J by 7 bases, leaving 8 bases between them. The CDR3 has 12 residues.